The entry below gives a single T cell receptor beta chain sequence along with its context. This record comes from a study of T cells in localized non-small cell lung cancer. Profiled with immunoSEQ multiplex PCR; TCRdb holds only in-frame clones, not every one. Of 1,500 to 2,000 clones in the sample, less than 25% were seen once. The adjacent lung that was sampled lay at least 2 cm from the tumor margin and showed no atypia. Germline CDR1 is LNHDA and CDR2 is SQIVND (reference sequence). CDR3 length equals 15 residues. Deletions cut 1 base from V and 0 bases from J, with 9 bases between. The origin of this receptor is a female donor older than 55 with stage I lung adenocarcinoma. The chain couples TRBV19 to TRBJ1-2, with D unresolved. The source material was normal lung tissue next to the tumor, sampled before any cancer treatment. The CDR3 region has the DNA TGTGCCAGTAGTATAGTTACGGGTTCTAACTATGGCTACACCTTC. Translation gives CASSIVTGSNYGYTF.